This T cell receptor beta chain comes out of a study of cytomegalovirus exposure and HLA in healthy donors. General study results and limits: In vitro checks showed that a few CMV-associated chains really do target CMV antigens.

Details on this clone: Its antigen is unidentified. At one end, the junction sequence differs from germline, possibly due to a read error.

Clones were sequenced by immunoSEQ multiplex PCR, and TCRdb holds only the in-frame ones, with some missing. The sample records 250,000 to 400,000 clones, around 90% being singletons. The CDR3 contains 14 residues. The germline V gene has CDR1 MNHEY and CDR2 SMNVEV (reference sequence). This sequence originates from a man aged 25 to 40 in good health and CMV-seronegative. The rearrangement links TRBV27 to TRBJ2-7; possible D gene TRBD2, 5 bases. The specimen was PBMCs. The CDR3 protein is CASSPRIDGQRVDF. In DNA form, the CDR3 reads TGTGCCAGCAGTCCCCGGATTGACGGCCAGAGGGTGGACTTC.